Below, 16 T cell receptor beta chains from the same sample are listed, as sequenced in a study of graft-versus-host responses after intestinal transplantation. Sequenced by immunoSEQ multiplex PCR; TCRdb stores in-frame clones only, minus some. The data show roughly 14,000 clones, about 30% seen once. Here the sequenced sample was alloreactive CD4+ T cells from a mixed lymphocyte reaction culture, taken before intestinal transplant. Described subset: CFSE-low proliferating T cells sorted from roughly 6-day pre-transplant mixed lymphocyte reaction (GvH or HvG direction). Receptors were obtained from a human patient who received an intestinal transplant.

This clone was found a few times. The gene calls are TRBV7-3 and TRBJ1-4; the D is unclear. The CDR3 is 12 amino acids. The germline CDR1 and CDR2 sequences are SGHTA and FQGTGA. The V gene lost 5 bases and the J gene lost 6 bases, with 7 bases spanning the gap. The CDR3 here is CASSLTDEKLFF. The DNA for the CDR3 is TGTGCCAGCAGCCTGACGGATGAAAAACTGTTTTTT.

This clone is labeled as medium-sized. This chain connects TRBV5-4 to TRBJ2-2, with D possibly TRBD1 on 6 matching bases. Between the trimmed V and J ends, which lost 7 bases and 0 bases, there was a span of 13 bases. The germline CDR1 and CDR2 sequences are SGHNT and YYREEE (reference sequence). This CDR3 has 15 residues. The DNA for the CDR3 is TGTGCCAGCTCCACCGGGACAACGAACACCGGGGAGCTGTTTTTT. Protein sequence: CASSTGTTNTGELFF.

This chain connects TRBV11-2 to TRBJ2-7; 8 nucleotides line up with TRBD2. Germline V gene data show CDR1 as SGHAT and CDR2 as FQNNGV. V was clipped by 3 bases and J by 1 base; unmatched bases: 8. This CDR3 spans 16 amino acids. This CDR3 reads CASSFSRASGSYEQYF. The DNA for the CDR3 is TGTGCCAGCAGCTTCTCCCGGGCTAGCGGGTCCTACGAGCAGTACTTC.

In DNA, the CDR3 is TGTGCCAGCAGCTTTGGCCTCAGCTCCTACGAGCAGTACTTC. The encoded protein is CASSFGLSSYEQYF. This rearrangement joins TRBV11-2 to TRBJ2-7; D is ambiguous. From germline, CDR1 is SGHAT and CDR2 FQNNGV. The CDR3 is 14 amino acids. Trimming pared 3 bases from V and 0 bases from J, leaving 9 bases between. The variable domain in full, completed from reference TRBV11-2 and TRBJ2-7, reads EAGVAQSPRYKIIEKRQSVAFWCNPISGHATLYWYQQILGQGPKLLIQFQNNGVVDDSQLPKDRFSAERLKGVDSTLKIQPAKLEDSAVYLCASSFGLSSYEQYFGPGTRLTVT.

Details on this clone: Germline is not matched at one junction end, which may reflect a read error. DNA for the CDR3: TGTGCCAGCAGCCGGGACAGAACCTACGAGCAGTACTTC. Translation gives CASSRDRTYEQYF. This chain links TRBV5-1 with TRBJ2-7; TRBD1 matches 7 bases. The germline V gene encodes CDR1 SGHRS and CDR2 YFSETQ. CDR3 size: 13 residues.

This clone was seen more than once but under ten times. The chain carries TRBV19 and TRBJ2-6; 9 positions match TRBD1. V was pared by 6 bases and J by 3 bases, with 6 bases of the junction left unmatched. Germline V gene sequence: CDR1 LNHDA, CDR2 SQIVND (reference sequence). The CDR3 covers 16 residues. The CDR3, as DNA: TGTGCCAGTAGGCCGGGACAGGGTTATGGGGCCAACGTCCTGACTTTC. Translated, it gives CASRPGQGYGANVLTF. Full variable domain (missing parts from reference TRBV19 and TRBJ2-6): DGGITQSPKYLFRKEGQNVTLSCEQNLNHDAMYWYRQDPGQGLRLIYYSQIVNDFQKGDIAEGYSVSREKKESFPLTVTSAQKNPTAFYLCASRPGQGYGANVLTFGAGSRLTVL.

This clone counts as medium-sized. This sequence joins TRBV7-2 and TRBJ1-5; 8 nucleotides align to TRBD1. Trimming took 5 bases from V and 5 from J; bases not matched to a gene: 5. The CDR3 consists of 14 residues. Germline CDR1 is SGHTA and CDR2 is FQGNSA. CDR3 region: CASSLRTGYQPQHF. CDR3 coding DNA: TGTGCCAGCAGCCTCCGGACAGGGTATCAGCCCCAGCATTTT.

For the CDR3, the DNA is TGCGCCAGCAGCCAAGCCCCCCTACACCTAGCGGGAGGGCGGCTTGGCTGGGAGACCCAGTACTTC. Its translation is CASSQAPLHLAGGRLGWETQYF. The chain links TRBV4-1 to TRBJ2-5; TRBD2 agrees at 12 bases. V lost 1 base, J lost 5 bases, and 23 bases stayed unmatched. The germline V gene encodes CDR1 MGHRA and CDR2 YSYEKL. There are 22 residues in the CDR3.

By sample share, this clone is large. The CDR3 sequence is CASSHSRDTQYF. For the CDR3, the DNA is TGTGCCAGCTCACATAGTCGGGATACGCAGTATTTT. The V gene is TRBV18, the J gene TRBJ2-3, with D hard to call. The CDR3 loop spans 12 amino acids. Germline CDR1 reads KGHSH; CDR2 reads LQKENI. Trimming removed 4 bases at V and 6 bases at J, with 8 bases between. The variable domain in full, with the rest retrieved from reference TRBV18 and TRBJ2-3, is NAGVMQNPRHLVRRRGQEARLRCSPMKGHSHVYWYRQLPEEGLKFMVYLQKENIIDESGMPKERFSAEFPKEGPSILRIQQVVRGDSAAYFCASSHSRDTQYFGPGTRLTVL.

V gene TRBV18 combines with J gene TRBJ1-5; perhaps TRBD1 as D (6 bases). The V end was cut by 1 base, the J end by 2 bases, with 6 bases between. CDR3 length: 14 residues. Germline CDR1 and CDR2: KGHSH and LQKENI. The CDR3 DNA sequence: TGTGCCAGCTCACCACGACAGGGCAATCAGCCCCAGCATTTT. Its translation is CASSPRQGNQPQHF.

This clone is classed as medium-sized. The V gene is TRBV11-2, the J gene TRBJ1-2; 11 bases are a match to TRBD1. The V segment lost 5 bases and the J segment 8 bases; nucleotides outside the gene matches: 4. Germline CDR1 reads SGHAT; CDR2 reads FQNNGV. The CDR3 is made up of 13 amino acids. Written as DNA, the CDR3 is TGTGCCAGCAGCCCGGACAGGGGGCAAGGCTACACCTTC. Encoded protein: CASSPDRGQGYTF.

This clone has a handful of counts. This sequence joins TRBV6-5 and TRBJ1-2; no firm D call. The V gene lost 0 bases and the J gene lost 5 bases, with 4 bases spanning the gap. The germline V gene encodes CDR1 MNHEY and CDR2 SVGAGI. The length of the CDR3 is 12 residues. The CDR3 DNA follows: TGTGCCAGCAGTTACTCGGAGTATGGCTACACCTTC. This codes for CASSYSEYGYTF.

The chain couples TRBV5-1 to TRBJ1-1; 7 bases are a match to TRBD1. Looked up from germline, CDR1 is SGHRS and CDR2 is YFSETQ. The V and J ends lost 2 bases and 4 bases, in that order; junction bases with no gene match: 8. The CDR3 extends over 15 amino acids. The CDR3 DNA sequence: TGCGCCAGCAGCTTTACGACAGGGAGGACCACTGAAGCTTTCTTT. The encoded protein is CASSFTTGRTTEAFF.

Of note for this clone: Compared with germline, one end of the junction differs, possibly owing to a read error. The rearrangement links TRBV10-3 to TRBJ1-5; no clear D. CDR3 size: 14 residues. In germline, CDR1 is ENHRY, CDR2 SYGVKD. The CDR3 DNA follows: TGTGCCAGCAGTGAATCTTGGGCCACACAGCCCCAGCATTTT. Translation gives CASSESWATQPQHF.

The chain links TRBV2 to TRBJ2-5; D could derive from TRBD1 or TRBD2 (5 bases each). This CDR3 contains 13 residues. Trimming shortened V by 8 bases and J by 5 bases, and 15 bases separated the two germline ends. Germline assignment: CDR1 SNHLY and CDR2 FYNNEI. CDR3 amino acids: CASGWTWGETQYF. Written as DNA, the CDR3 is TGTGCCAGCGGCTGGACTTGGGGGGAGACCCAGTACTTC.

In this sample, this clone turned up once. The chain uses TRBV10-3 and TRBJ2-1; D call uncertain. The CDR3 contains 13 residues. Germline CDR1 and CDR2: ENHRY and SYGVKD. V shed 4 bases and J shed 7 bases, with 11 bases lying between them. The CDR3 spells CAISVLQHNEQFF. DNA of the CDR3: TGTGCCATCAGTGTACTACAGCATAATGAGCAGTTCTTC.